This T cell receptor (beta chain) was documented in a study of control samples from healthy donors and cancer patients. Germline-derived CDR1 and CDR2 are MNHEY and SMNVEV (reference sequence). The CDR3 has 15 residues. V shed 6 bases and J shed 1 base, with 16 bases lying between them. Generated by immunoSEQ multiplex PCR, the TCRdb table keeps only in-frame clones and is missing some. The sample yields 95,000 to 150,000 clones, about 90% seen once. The sequence was collected from a man aged 55-75 years in good health. Sequenced input: blood. The rearrangement uses TRBV27 and TRBJ2-7; possible D gene TRBD1, 6 bases. The CDR3 loop is CASSRTALLSYEQYF. The CDR3 DNA reads as TGTGCCAGCAGCCGGACAGCCCTTTTATCCTACGAGCAGTACTTC.